These T cell receptor beta chains were read from a single sample in a study of preoperative IRX-2 immunotherapy in early breast cancer. The table came from immunoSEQ multiplex PCR; TCRdb's copy has only in-frame clones and leaves some out. The repertoire holds some 29,000 clones, nearly 90% seen once, with roughly 10% in the top ten. This material was collected from a patient treated with IRX-2 immunotherapy. These receptors were collected from a human donor with breast cancer. The CDR3 runs from the conserved cysteine through the conserved F or W.

V	J	CDR3
TRBV7-8	TRBJ2-1	CASSVAGGPNEQFF
TRBV11-2	TRBJ1-2	CASSVRDRYGYTF
TRBV7-2	TRBJ1-3	CASSHLEGTIYF
TRBV6-1	TRBJ2-7	CASSEAQTGGSYEQYF
TRBV25-1	TRBJ2-2	CASSESLDTGELFF
TRBV19	TRBJ1-5	CASSTPGPQHF
TRBV7-2	TRBJ1-2	CASSLEGQIGTYGYTF
TRBV7-2	TRBJ2-1	CASSPWGGAYNEQFF
TRBV7-6	TRBJ2-3	CASSSTRDRGFTDTQYF
TRBV5-1	TRBJ2-7	CASSLEGELYEQYF
TRBV27	TRBJ2-7	CASSLLATYEQYF
TRBV27	TRBJ2-2	CASSLSSQGYGELFF
TRBV7-2	TRBJ2-3	CASSLGTSYTAGQYF
TRBV7-9	TRBJ1-5	CASSLGGRIGDQPQHF
TRBV6-5	TRBJ1-1	CASTSVGTSNTEAFF
TRBV7-4	TRBJ2-3	CASSFGGAADTQYF
TRBV2	TRBJ2-1	CASSRDYPSYNEQFF
TRBV6-4	TRBJ1-6	CASSAGTEADSPLHF
TRBV5-4	TRBJ1-4	CASSLVGLNEKLFF
TRBV11-2	TRBJ2-7	CASSPRGAGSYEQYF
TRBV7-2	TRBJ2-5	CASSLRRETQYF
TRBV27	TRBJ1-4	CASSLSLGLGNEKLFF
TRBV5-1	TRBJ2-7	CASSLRQGINEQYF
TRBV29-1	TRBJ2-7	CSGGQAYEQYF
TRBV2	TRBJ1-2	CASSVARGGYTF
TRBV15	TRBJ2-7	CATSSSGRAAYEQYF
TRBV29-1	TRBJ2-7	CSVEKGQGQYEQYF
TRBV18	TRBJ1-2	CASSDSTEWGGGYTF
TRBV19	TRBJ2-7	CASSDRDRGSYEQYF
TRBV5-1	TRBJ1-1	CASSRQGQRTEAFF
TRBV7-6	TRBJ2-2	CASSLETRPTGELFF
TRBV21-1	TRBJ1-3	CASSKEQGKKLQSSGNTIYF
TRBV11-2	TRBJ2-3	CASSLARVEDTQYF
TRBV7-2	-	CASSLGDYASYEQYF
TRBV30	TRBJ1-3	CAWSAGSRNTIYF
TRBV28	TRBJ2-7	CASSLGGPLLSYEQYF
TRBV6-1	TRBJ1-6	CASRNSGGNSPLHF
TRBV6-5	TRBJ2-2	CASSRGGGFGGELFF
TRBV6-5	-	CASSTDTGDYEQYF
TRBV6-7	TRBJ1-5	CASSFATDQPQHF
TRBV5-1	TRBJ2-2	CASSLGGLNTGELFF
TRBV6-1	TRBJ2-7	CASSDGLAEGYEQYF
TRBV6-6	TRBJ2-3	CASTSLEYSTDTQYF
TRBV2	TRBJ1-4	CASSEAPGNEKLFF
TRBV7-8	TRBJ1-2	CASSLEGTGIYGYTF
TRBV28	TRBJ1-4	CASTLGGGAGRGEKLFF
TRBV18	TRBJ1-3	CASSPVLDYGNTIYF
TRBV4-1	TRBJ1-2	CASSQGRSGANYGYTF
TRBV2	TRBJ2-5	CASSDLLAGGRETQYF
TRBV11-2	TRBJ2-1	CASSSRQGWNEQFF
TRBV2	TRBJ2-3	CASKAQRSTDTQYF
TRBV18	TRBJ1-1	CASSPRSGGEAFF
TRBV9	TRBJ2-3	CASSASGGDPDTQYF
TRBV7-2	TRBJ2-3	CASSLNSPLADTDTQYF
TRBV4-3	TRBJ2-3	CASSQAPASTDTQYF
TRBV5-1	TRBJ1-1	CASSLVGGRTEAFF
TRBV27	TRBJ1-2	CASSPIPGRNYGYTF
TRBV19	TRBJ1-2	CASSIIAAGDYGYTF
TRBV1	TRBJ2-7	CTSSQGAAGGPDEQYF
TRBV5-8	TRBJ1-2	CASSTTGNYGYTF